The clone carrying this T cell receptor beta chain appeared a single time. Its specificity is not known. The entry originates in a study of cytomegalovirus exposure and HLA in healthy donors. The primer mix had 60 Vbeta and 13 Jbeta primers. Produced via immunoSEQ multiplex PCR; TCRdb's table is partial and in-frame only. The sample has roughly 80,000 clones; roughly two thirds are singletons. Whole-study results and caveats: Cytomegalovirus status, reportedly, was diagnosed with high specificity and sensitivity by the classifier.

Sample: PBMCs. The TCR originated in a woman aged 50 to 65 in good health and CMV-seropositive.

CDR3 coding DNA: TGTGCCAGCAGCGTATTGTCCTACACTGAAGCTTTCTTT. It yields the protein CASSVLSYTEAFF. This rearrangement joins TRBV9 to TRBJ1-1, with D hard to call. This CDR3 is 13 amino acids long. V gave up 1 base and J gave up 3 bases, with 7 bases separating them. The germline CDR1 and CDR2 sequences are SGDLS and YYNGEE.